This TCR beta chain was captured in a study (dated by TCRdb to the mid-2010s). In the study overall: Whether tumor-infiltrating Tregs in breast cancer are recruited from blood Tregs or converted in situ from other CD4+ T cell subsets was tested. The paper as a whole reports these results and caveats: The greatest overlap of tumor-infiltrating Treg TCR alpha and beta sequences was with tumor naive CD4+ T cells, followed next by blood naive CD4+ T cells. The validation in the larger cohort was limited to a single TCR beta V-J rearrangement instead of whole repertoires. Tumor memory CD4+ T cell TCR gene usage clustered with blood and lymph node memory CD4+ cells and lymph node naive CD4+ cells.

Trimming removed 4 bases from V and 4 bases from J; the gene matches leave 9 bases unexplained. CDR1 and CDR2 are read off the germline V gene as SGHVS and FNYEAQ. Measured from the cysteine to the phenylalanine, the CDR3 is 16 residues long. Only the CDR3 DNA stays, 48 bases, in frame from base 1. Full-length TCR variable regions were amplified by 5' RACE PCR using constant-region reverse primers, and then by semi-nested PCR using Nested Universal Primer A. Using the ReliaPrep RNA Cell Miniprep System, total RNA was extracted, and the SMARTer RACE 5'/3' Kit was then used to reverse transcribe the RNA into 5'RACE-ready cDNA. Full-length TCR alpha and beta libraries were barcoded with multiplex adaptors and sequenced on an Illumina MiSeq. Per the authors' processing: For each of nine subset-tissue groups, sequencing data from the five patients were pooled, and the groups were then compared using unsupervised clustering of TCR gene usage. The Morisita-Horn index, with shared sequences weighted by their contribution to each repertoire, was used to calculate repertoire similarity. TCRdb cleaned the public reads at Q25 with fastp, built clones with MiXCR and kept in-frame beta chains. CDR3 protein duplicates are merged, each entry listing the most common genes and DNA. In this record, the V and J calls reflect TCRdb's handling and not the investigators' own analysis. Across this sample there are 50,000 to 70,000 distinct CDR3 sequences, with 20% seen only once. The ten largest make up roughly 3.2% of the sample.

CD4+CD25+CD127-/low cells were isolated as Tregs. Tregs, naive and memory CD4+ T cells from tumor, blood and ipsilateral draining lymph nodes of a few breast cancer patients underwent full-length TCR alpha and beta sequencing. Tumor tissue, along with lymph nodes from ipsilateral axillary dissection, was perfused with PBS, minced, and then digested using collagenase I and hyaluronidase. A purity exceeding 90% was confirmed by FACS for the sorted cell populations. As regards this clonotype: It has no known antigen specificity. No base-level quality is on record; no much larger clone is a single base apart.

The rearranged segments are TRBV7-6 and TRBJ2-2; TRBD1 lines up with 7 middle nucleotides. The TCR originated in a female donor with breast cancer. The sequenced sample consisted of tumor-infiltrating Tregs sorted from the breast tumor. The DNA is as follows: TGTGCCAGCAGCTCCACGACAGGGAAGGGCACCGGGGAGCTGTTTTTT. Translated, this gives CASSSTTGKGTGELFF. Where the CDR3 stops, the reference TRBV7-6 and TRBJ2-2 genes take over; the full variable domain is GAGVSQSPRYKVTKRGQDVALRCDPISGHVSLYWYRQALGQGPEFLTYFNYEAQQDKSGLPNDRFSAERPEGSISTLTIQRTEQRDSAMYRCASSSTTGKGTGELFFGEGSRLTVL.